Listed here are 4 T cell receptor beta chains from one sample, sequenced in a study of CD8+ T cells in alopecia areata. In each case, RNA was isolated and then reverse transcribed into cDNA as the sequencing template. Clones were sequenced by immunoSEQ multiplex PCR, and TCRdb holds only the in-frame ones, with some missing. The data contain about 120,000 clones, about 50% of them singletons. As to treatment: oral pan-JAK inhibitor, 5-10 mg twice daily. Sequencing used CD4+ T cells sorted from blood, obtained at week 4, from a patient treated with tofacitinib. Receptors originate from a human donor with alopecia areata.

This chain joins TRBV29-1 and TRBJ1-1; D gene uncertain. Germline CDR1 and CDR2: SQVTM and ANQGSEA. V lost 4 bases, J lost 6 bases, and 18 bases lay in between. This CDR3 contains 14 residues. The chain's CDR3 is CSVVLSTPHSEAFF. The CDR3, as DNA: TGCAGCGTTGTCCTTTCGACGCCGCATTCTGAAGCTTTCTTT. Full variable domain (remainder filled in from reference TRBV29-1 and TRBJ1-1): SAVISQKPSRDICQRGTSLTIQCQVDSQVTMMFWYRQQPGQSLTLIATANQGSEATYESGFVIDKFPISRPNLTFSTLTVSNMSPEDSSIYLCSVVLSTPHSEAFFGQGTRLTVV.

CDR3 protein: CSVQTPYEQYF. The DNA for the CDR3 is TGCAGCGTACAGACCCCCTACGAGCAGTACTTC. The J gene is TRBJ2-7, the V gene TRBV29-1; D is uncertain. The length of the CDR3 is 11 residues. V was pared by 6 bases and J by 2 bases, with 8 bases between. Germline V gene data show CDR1 as SQVTM and CDR2 as ANQGSEA.

V gene TRBV4-1 combines with J gene TRBJ2-1; TRBD2 matches 8 bases. CDR3 length: 17 amino acids. V lost 0 bases and J lost 9; bases outside the gene matches: 13. CDR1 and CDR2 from the germline V gene are MGHRA and YSYEKL. The CDR3 DNA sequence: TGCGCCAGCAGCCAAGAAGATCTAGCGGGCCGGGCGGCTGAGCAGTTCTTC. Protein product: CASSQEDLAGRAAEQFF.

Here the CDR3 reads CAWSSKDRGLRRPQHF. CDR3 nucleotide sequence: TGTGCCTGGAGCTCTAAGGACAGGGGGTTACGGCGGCCCCAGCATTTT. The gene calls are TRBV30 and TRBJ1-5; the match to TRBD1 covers 10 bases. Trimming removed 3 bases from V and 9 bases from J; junction bases left unmatched: 14. There are 16 residues in the CDR3. From germline, CDR1 is GTSNPN and CDR2 SVGIG (reference sequence).